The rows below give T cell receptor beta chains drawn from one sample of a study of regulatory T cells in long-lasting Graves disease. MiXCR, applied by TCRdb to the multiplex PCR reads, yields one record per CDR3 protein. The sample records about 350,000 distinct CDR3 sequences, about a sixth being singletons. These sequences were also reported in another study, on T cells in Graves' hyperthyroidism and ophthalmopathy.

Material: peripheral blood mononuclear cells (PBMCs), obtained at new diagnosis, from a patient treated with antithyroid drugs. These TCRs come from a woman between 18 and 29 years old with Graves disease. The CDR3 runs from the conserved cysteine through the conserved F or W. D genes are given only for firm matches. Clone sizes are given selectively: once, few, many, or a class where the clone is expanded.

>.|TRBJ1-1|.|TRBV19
CASSIVGFLNTEAFF
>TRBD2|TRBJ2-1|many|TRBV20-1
CSAASTQTGGPTEQFF
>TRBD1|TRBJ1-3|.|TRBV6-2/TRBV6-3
CASSYGTGGSGNTIYF
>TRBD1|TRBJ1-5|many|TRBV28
CASSSTGGGQPQHF
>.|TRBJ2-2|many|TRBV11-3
CASSLEPGELFF
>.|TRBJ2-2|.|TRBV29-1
CSVEKQTNTGELFF
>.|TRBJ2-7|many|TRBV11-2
CASSWRWGRDGRYYEQYF
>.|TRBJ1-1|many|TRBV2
CASPGNTEAFF
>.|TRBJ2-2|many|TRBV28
CASSLFGLVEKLFF
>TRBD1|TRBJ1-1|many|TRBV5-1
CASLPGTAGGTEAFF
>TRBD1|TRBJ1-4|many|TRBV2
CASSQDGTGNEKLFF
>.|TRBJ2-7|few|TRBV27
CASWDNYEQYF
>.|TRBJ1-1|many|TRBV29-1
CSVKPGQSMNTEAFF
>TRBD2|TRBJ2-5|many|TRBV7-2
CASSLSGGGHETQYF
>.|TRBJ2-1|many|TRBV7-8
CASSPGTNQFF
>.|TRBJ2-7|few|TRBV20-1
CSATGWPLKSWSIDEQYF
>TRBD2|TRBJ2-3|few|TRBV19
CASSRLMGGGSTDTQYF
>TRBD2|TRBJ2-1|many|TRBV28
CASRGLANVNEQFF
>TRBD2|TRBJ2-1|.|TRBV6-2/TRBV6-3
CASRPGLAGLTRGNEQFF
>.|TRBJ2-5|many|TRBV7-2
CASSLGSGAAETQYF
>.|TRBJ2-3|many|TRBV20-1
CSATGRGDTQYF
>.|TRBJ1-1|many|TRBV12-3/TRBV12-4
CASLLRPPNTEAFF
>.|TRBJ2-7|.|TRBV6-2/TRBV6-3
CASSRSGSTYEQYF
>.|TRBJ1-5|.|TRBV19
CASSRHGSNQPQHF
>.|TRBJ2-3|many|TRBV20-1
CSAGGLRLTLGPTDTQYF
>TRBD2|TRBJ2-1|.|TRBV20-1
CSARDRLAGGPDEQFF
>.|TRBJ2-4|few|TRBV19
CASGEAKNIQYF
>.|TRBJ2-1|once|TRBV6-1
CASSGTPTSYNEQFF
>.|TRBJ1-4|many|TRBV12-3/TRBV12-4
CASSLGTRFSANEKLFF
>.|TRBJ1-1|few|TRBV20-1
CSAWAGTEAFF
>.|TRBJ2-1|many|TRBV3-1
CASSQVRLGQQFF
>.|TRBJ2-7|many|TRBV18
CASSPVGGTSYEQYF
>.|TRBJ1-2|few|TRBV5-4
CASSRTSYYGYTF
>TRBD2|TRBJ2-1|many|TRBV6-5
CASSYGTSGNSYNEQFF
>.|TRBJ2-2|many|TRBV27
CASSLGGGTRANTGELFF
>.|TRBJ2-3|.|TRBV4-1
CASSQDEVARDTQYF
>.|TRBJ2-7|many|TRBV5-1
CASSLSSMSTYEQYF
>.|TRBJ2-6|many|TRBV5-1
CASMVAGANVLTF
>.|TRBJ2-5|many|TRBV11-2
CASSPRVQETQYF
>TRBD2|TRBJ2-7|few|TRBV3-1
CASSQTSGRASEQYF
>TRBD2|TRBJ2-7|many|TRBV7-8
CASSVKTMGGSGSYEQYF
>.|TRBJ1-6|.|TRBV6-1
CASSDRTANSPLHF
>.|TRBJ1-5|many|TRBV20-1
CSASGARGNQPQHF
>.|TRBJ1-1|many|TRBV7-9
CASSLGETRMNTEAFF
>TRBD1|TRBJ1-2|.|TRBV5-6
CASSSSRGPGGYTF